Included here is one T cell receptor beta chain sequence, with context. This clonotype has a count of ten or more. Its antigen target is currently unknown. No base quality information exists; no much larger clone differs at one position. These data come from a study of T-cell reconstitution after alpha-beta-depleted transplantation in children (dated by TCRdb to about 2016). Regarding the study in general: The study quantitatively tracked T-cell immune reconstitution after TCRalphabeta/CD19-depleted allogeneic hematopoietic cell transplantation in children using TCR repertoire profiling.

What the research found in general, with its limitations: In some patients, the high TCRbeta diversity seen at day 60 was put down to recipient T cells and intrathymic progenitors that had survived conditioning. The frequencies of hyperexpanded clones fell over the following months, and after one year, T-cell counts and TCRbeta diversity were mostly attributed to newly produced T cells. The apparently early recovery of alphabetaT-cell counts about two months after transplant reportedly depended on only several hundred rapidly expanded clones that came from non-depleted graft cells.

The method behind the library was PCR. Sequenced on an Illumina HiSeq 2500. TCR libraries were prepared with molecular barcoding, using unique molecular identifiers to normalize TCRbeta repertoire quantification. TCRdb applied fastp at Q25 and MiXCR to the public reads, then kept only in-frame beta chains. Rows are combined by CDR3 protein, so each entry shows the most common genes and DNA. This sample gives 250,000 to 300,000 distinct CDR3 sequences in total; over 7.5% of them show up just once. Together, the top ten hold about 9.3% of the sample. What this sample's treatment or condition label stands for: allogeneic hematopoietic cell transplantation with graft depleted of TCRalphabeta T cells and CD19 B cells. TCRalphabeta/CD19-depleted allogeneic hematopoietic cell grafts were given to the transplant recipients, all of whom were children. This clonotype was obtained from a female patient between 2 and 15 years old who had a stem cell transplant for Fanconi anemia, so the T cells may come from the graft donor. Sequenced material: peripheral blood, taken 360 days after TCRalphabeta/CD19-depleted stem cell transplant.

The CDR3 corresponds to CASSSGQGTNEQFF. The DNA sequence follows: TGTGCCAGCAGCTCGGGACAGGGTACCAATGAGCAGTTCTTC. The chain uses TRBV5-6 and TRBJ2-1; TRBD1 matches 9 bases in the middle. Compared with germline, V lacks 3 bases and J lacks 6 bases; bases without a gene match: 4. From cysteine to phenylalanine, the CDR3 is 14 amino acids long. Of all the DNA, just the CDR3 is kept, 42 bases in frame from base 1. As encoded in the germline V gene, CDR1 is SGHDT while CDR2 is YYEEEE.